Listed below are T cell receptor beta chains from one sample, sequenced in a study of beta chain features in type 1 diabetes. Clones were sequenced by immunoSEQ multiplex PCR, and TCRdb holds only the in-frame ones, with some missing. The sample yields 400,000 to 450,000 clones, over 11% seen once. Sequences were obtained from naive CD4+ T cells from blood. The receptor source for this set is a man under 40 in good health. CDR3s include the opening cysteine and the closing phenylalanine or tryptophan. A D gene is named only where the DNA matches it firmly. Clone sizes are given selectively: once, few, many, or a class where the clone is expanded.

cdr3_nt: TGTGCCAGCAACAGACCCGGAAACACCATATATTTT
cdr3_aa: CASNRPGNTIYF
d_call: -
clone_size: few
v_call: TRBV6-1
j_call: TRBJ1-3

cdr3_nt: TGTGCCAGCAGCTCAGTAATGAACACTGAAGCTTTCTTT
cdr3_aa: CASSSVMNTEAFF
d_call: -
clone_size: once
v_call: TRBV7-3
j_call: TRBJ1-1

cdr3_nt: TGTGCCTCAATCGGACAGGGGATGGGAAATCAGCCCCAGCATTTT
cdr3_aa: CASIGQGMGNQPQHF
d_call: TRBD1
clone_size: few
v_call: TRBV19
j_call: TRBJ1-5

cdr3_nt: TGCAGCGTTGGTCGTCGGGACTCCCTTTTCACAGATACGCAGTATTTT
cdr3_aa: CSVGRRDSLFTDTQYF
d_call: -
clone_size: -
v_call: TRBV29-1
j_call: TRBJ2-3

cdr3_nt: TGTGCCAGCAGTGAACAGGGAAGGGACGAGCAGTACTTC
cdr3_aa: CASSEQGRDEQYF
d_call: -
clone_size: -
v_call: TRBV27
j_call: TRBJ2-7

cdr3_nt: TGTGCCAGCAGCATCGGACAGGCGACAGATACGCAGTATTTT
cdr3_aa: CASSIGQATDTQYF
d_call: TRBD1
clone_size: -
v_call: TRBV5-5
j_call: TRBJ2-3

cdr3_nt: TGTGCCAGCAGCACTGGACAGTTAAGCAATCAGCCCCAGCATTTT
cdr3_aa: CASSTGQLSNQPQHF
d_call: -
clone_size: -
v_call: TRBV7-9
j_call: TRBJ1-5

cdr3_nt: TGTGCCAGTTCCCTAACGTTCCAAGAGACCCAGTACTTC
cdr3_aa: CASSLTFQETQYF
d_call: -
clone_size: -
v_call: TRBV19
j_call: TRBJ2-5

cdr3_nt: TGCGCCAGCAGCTTGGGTGGACTAGCGGACTTCCAAGAGACCCAGTACTTC
cdr3_aa: CASSLGGLADFQETQYF
d_call: TRBD2
clone_size: -
v_call: TRBV5-1
j_call: TRBJ2-5

cdr3_nt: TGCGCCAGCAGCTTGGCATTGGCTAGCGGGGCCATAGGTACGCAGTATTTT
cdr3_aa: CASSLALASGAIGTQYF
d_call: TRBD2
clone_size: -
v_call: TRBV5-1
j_call: TRBJ2-3

cdr3_nt: TGTGCCAGCAGCCCAGCCCCAAAGGGGCCAGATACGCAGTATTTT
cdr3_aa: CASSPAPKGPDTQYF
d_call: -
clone_size: -
v_call: TRBV7-9
j_call: TRBJ2-3

cdr3_nt: TGTGCCAGCAGCTCCCCCCAAGGACTAGCATACAATGAGCAGTTCTTC
cdr3_aa: CASSSPQGLAYNEQFF
d_call: TRBD2
clone_size: once
v_call: TRBV11-3
j_call: TRBJ2-1

cdr3_nt: TGTGCCAGCAGACGCGGGAGTGAGGCCAAAAACATTCAGTACTTC
cdr3_aa: CASRRGSEAKNIQYF
d_call: TRBD2
clone_size: few
v_call: TRBV5-4
j_call: TRBJ2-4

cdr3_nt: TGTGCCATCAGTGCGGACAGGTCAACGGATGGCTACACCTTC
cdr3_aa: CAISADRSTDGYTF
d_call: TRBD1
clone_size: few
v_call: TRBV10-3
j_call: TRBJ1-2

cdr3_nt: TGTGCCAGCAGCCCGGGACTAACGAACACCGGGGAGCTGTTTTTT
cdr3_aa: CASSPGLTNTGELFF
d_call: TRBD2
clone_size: -
v_call: TRBV7-9
j_call: TRBJ2-2

cdr3_nt: TGTGCCAGCAGCCTGGGACTAGCGGGAGGGCAAGAGACCCAGTACTTC
cdr3_aa: CASSLGLAGGQETQYF
d_call: TRBD2
clone_size: -
v_call: TRBV5-4
j_call: TRBJ2-5

cdr3_nt: TGTGCCAGCACCCGCCTAGCGGCGAGCACAGATACGCAGTATTTT
cdr3_aa: CASTRLAASTDTQYF
d_call: TRBD2
clone_size: -
v_call: TRBV7-6
j_call: TRBJ2-3

cdr3_nt: TGCGCCAGCAGCTTGGAGTGGGCCGGGGAGACCCAGTACTTC
cdr3_aa: CASSLEWAGETQYF
d_call: -
clone_size: few
v_call: TRBV5-1
j_call: TRBJ2-5

cdr3_nt: TGCGCCAGCAGCTTGGGGCTAGGGCCCACAGATACGCAGTATTTT
cdr3_aa: CASSLGLGPTDTQYF
d_call: -
clone_size: -
v_call: TRBV5-1
j_call: TRBJ2-3

cdr3_nt: TGTGCCAGCAGCTCTGGATGGGTTACGCAGTATTTT
cdr3_aa: CASSSGWVTQYF
d_call: -
clone_size: -
v_call: TRBV7-2
j_call: TRBJ2-3

cdr3_nt: TGTGCCAGCAGCCAATGGGACAGGGGGACCGATGAGCAGTTCTTC
cdr3_aa: CASSQWDRGTDEQFF
d_call: TRBD1
clone_size: -
v_call: TRBV14
j_call: TRBJ2-1

cdr3_nt: TGTGCCATCAGTGAGTCTGTCAACTCCCCCTACGAGCAGTACTTC
cdr3_aa: CAISESVNSPYEQYF
d_call: -
clone_size: -
v_call: TRBV10-3
j_call: TRBJ2-7

cdr3_nt: TGTGCCAGGGATAGCCCCGATACGCAGTATTTT
cdr3_aa: CARDSPDTQYF
d_call: -
clone_size: -
v_call: TRBV19
j_call: TRBJ2-3

cdr3_nt: TGCGCCAGCAGCCAAGTACTAGCAGCAGATACGCAGTATTTT
cdr3_aa: CASSQVLAADTQYF
d_call: -
clone_size: few
v_call: TRBV4-3
j_call: TRBJ2-3

cdr3_nt: TGCAGCGTTGAATACACCCAAGAGACCCAGTACTTC
cdr3_aa: CSVEYTQETQYF
d_call: -
clone_size: -
v_call: TRBV29-1
j_call: TRBJ2-5

cdr3_nt: TGTGCCAGCAGCGTAGATTATGGCGTCCTGACTTTC
cdr3_aa: CASSVDYGVLTF
d_call: -
clone_size: many
v_call: TRBV9
j_call: TRBJ2-6

cdr3_nt: TGTGCCAGCAGCTCCGCGGGAGCAACCTACAATGAGCAGTTCTTC
cdr3_aa: CASSSAGATYNEQFF
d_call: TRBD2
clone_size: few
v_call: TRBV7-3
j_call: TRBJ2-1

cdr3_nt: TGCGCCAGCACCATCAATCTCCGGGGCCAGCGTCGGTTCGACTATGGCTACACCTTC
cdr3_aa: CASTINLRGQRRFDYGYTF
d_call: -
clone_size: few
v_call: TRBV23-1
j_call: TRBJ1-2

cdr3_nt: TGTGCCACCCGTCCGGGACTAGCGGGGGCAGGGGAGCAGTTCTTC
cdr3_aa: CATRPGLAGAGEQFF
d_call: TRBD2
clone_size: -
v_call: TRBV15
j_call: TRBJ2-1

cdr3_nt: TGTGCCATCGGCCCGGGACTAGCGGGGGAAGAGACCCAGTACTTC
cdr3_aa: CAIGPGLAGEETQYF
d_call: TRBD2
clone_size: few
v_call: TRBV10-3
j_call: TRBJ2-5

cdr3_nt: TGTGCCAGCAGCTCCACGGGAGGCTCTCGGGCCAAAAACATTCAGTACTTC
cdr3_aa: CASSSTGGSRAKNIQYF
d_call: TRBD2
clone_size: few
v_call: TRBV7-9
j_call: TRBJ2-4

cdr3_nt: TGTGCCAGCAGCTTATATAGCGGGAGAAATCCTTTCTACAATGAGCAGTTCTTC
cdr3_aa: CASSLYSGRNPFYNEQFF
d_call: TRBD2
clone_size: few
v_call: TRBV7-9
j_call: TRBJ2-1

cdr3_nt: TGTGCCAGCAGTAATGACATCGACTCTGGAAACACCATATATTTT
cdr3_aa: CASSNDIDSGNTIYF
d_call: -
clone_size: -
v_call: TRBV7-9
j_call: TRBJ1-3

cdr3_nt: TGTGCCAGCAGTAGGGACAGATACGAGCAGTACTTC
cdr3_aa: CASSRDRYEQYF
d_call: TRBD1
clone_size: few
v_call: TRBV28
j_call: TRBJ2-7

cdr3_nt: TGTGCCAGCAGCTATGGGACTAGCGGAACGAATACGCAGTATTTT
cdr3_aa: CASSYGTSGTNTQYF
d_call: TRBD2
clone_size: -
v_call: TRBV5-6
j_call: TRBJ2-3

cdr3_nt: TGCACCAGCAGCCTCCCCAGGGTATTAGGGAATGAGCAGTTCTTC
cdr3_aa: CTSSLPRVLGNEQFF
d_call: -
clone_size: -
v_call: TRBV1
j_call: TRBJ2-1

cdr3_nt: TGTGCCAGCACAGAGCAAGAGACCCAGTACTTC
cdr3_aa: CASTEQETQYF
d_call: -
clone_size: -
v_call: TRBV2
j_call: TRBJ2-5

cdr3_nt: TGTGCCAGCAGCCTAGGACAGCAAGAGACCCAGTACTTC
cdr3_aa: CASSLGQQETQYF
d_call: -
clone_size: -
v_call: TRBV11-3
j_call: TRBJ2-5

cdr3_nt: TGCGCCAGCAGCCAAGTACCAGCGGGGGGGCTGGAGACCCAGTACTTC
cdr3_aa: CASSQVPAGGLETQYF
d_call: TRBD2
clone_size: -
v_call: TRBV4-1
j_call: TRBJ2-5

cdr3_nt: TGCGCCAGCAGTAATAGTCCGAGCTACAATGAGCAGTTCTTC
cdr3_aa: CASSNSPSYNEQFF
d_call: -
clone_size: few
v_call: TRBV23-1
j_call: TRBJ2-1

cdr3_nt: TGTGCCAGCAGCCGGGAAGGGACAGGGACCTACAATGAGCAGTTCTTC
cdr3_aa: CASSREGTGTYNEQFF
d_call: TRBD1
clone_size: -
v_call: TRBV7-2
j_call: TRBJ2-1

cdr3_nt: TGTGCCAGCAGCTTGACAGGTCGAGCTAACTATGGCTACACCTTC
cdr3_aa: CASSLTGRANYGYTF
d_call: -
clone_size: -
v_call: TRBV7-9
j_call: TRBJ1-2

cdr3_nt: TGTGCCAGTAGCAGGGGGCTGGAGACCCAGTACTTC
cdr3_aa: CASSRGLETQYF
d_call: TRBD1
clone_size: -
v_call: TRBV19
j_call: TRBJ2-5

cdr3_nt: TGTGCCAGCAGCCAAGAGGGGGGACGCCGGGAGCAGTACTTC
cdr3_aa: CASSQEGGRREQYF
d_call: -
clone_size: -
v_call: TRBV4-2
j_call: TRBJ2-7

cdr3_nt: TGTGCCAGCAGCTCCCGCGGGGGACGGTCCTACAATGAGCAGTTCTTC
cdr3_aa: CASSSRGGRSYNEQFF
d_call: TRBD2
clone_size: -
v_call: TRBV7-2
j_call: TRBJ2-1

cdr3_nt: TGTGCCAGCAGCTCCAGGGACACAGATACGCAGTATTTT
cdr3_aa: CASSSRDTDTQYF
d_call: -
clone_size: few
v_call: TRBV7-2
j_call: TRBJ2-3